This TCR beta chain was identified during a study of cytomegalovirus exposure and HLA in healthy donors. Study-level information: Researchers previously reported finding roughly 120 million unique TCR beta sequences from roughly 200 million T cells. Study-wide results and caveats: A later analysis linked around 15,000 TCR beta sequences to HLA alleles at 0.05 false discovery rate. Most TCRs appeared rarely, but some public TCRs recurred in many donors. Clonal expansion was found to be greater in HLA-associated TCR beta chains than in equally common others in a later analysis.

PCR employed 60 Vbeta and 13 Jbeta primers. TCRdb's copy holds only in-frame clones and misses some; the assay was immunoSEQ multiplex PCR. The data hold some 140,000 clones, with 66% observed a single time. In regard to this clone: No antigen is known for it.

Germline V gene sequence: CDR1 SGHDT, CDR2 YYEEEE. V gave up 4 bases and J gave up 3 bases, with 14 bases separating them. This CDR3 has 14 residues. This receptor was obtained from a human donor in good health. Sequencing input: PBMCs. The V call is TRBV5-6, the J call TRBJ2-7, with D possibly being TRBD2 (6 bases). CDR3 residues: CASSRTTIGYEQYF. CDR3 nucleotide sequence: TGTGCCAGCAGCCGGACTACGATCGGCTACGAGCAGTACTTC. Complete variable domain (other parts from reference TRBV5-6 and TRBJ2-7): DAGVTQSPTHLIKTRGQQVTLRCSPKSGHDTVSWYQQALGQGPQFIFQYYEEEERQRGNFPDRFSGHQFPNYSSELNVNALLLGDSALYLCASSRTTIGYEQYFGPGTRLTVT.